This T cell receptor beta chain was recorded in a study of cytotoxic CD8 clonotypes in ibrutinib-treated CLL. The ends were cut back, 4 bases at V and 5 bases at J, with 13 bases in the middle. This CDR3 has 14 amino acids. CDR1 is MNHEY and CDR2 is SVGAGI in the germline V gene. This clone was seen a few times. Assay: immunoSEQ multiplex PCR; the TCRdb copy retains only in-frame clones and omits some. The sample shows over 95,000 clones, roughly 60% of them seen only once. Sequencing was performed on PBMCs, taken after 24 months of ibrutinib treatment. This chain joins TRBV6-5 and TRBJ2-3, with D hard to call. This clonotype was sampled from a human donor with chronic lymphocytic leukemia. The CDR3, as DNA: TGTGCCAGCAGTTCCCCCTATTCGCGAGATACGCAGTATTTT. Amino acid sequence: CASSSPYSRDTQYF.